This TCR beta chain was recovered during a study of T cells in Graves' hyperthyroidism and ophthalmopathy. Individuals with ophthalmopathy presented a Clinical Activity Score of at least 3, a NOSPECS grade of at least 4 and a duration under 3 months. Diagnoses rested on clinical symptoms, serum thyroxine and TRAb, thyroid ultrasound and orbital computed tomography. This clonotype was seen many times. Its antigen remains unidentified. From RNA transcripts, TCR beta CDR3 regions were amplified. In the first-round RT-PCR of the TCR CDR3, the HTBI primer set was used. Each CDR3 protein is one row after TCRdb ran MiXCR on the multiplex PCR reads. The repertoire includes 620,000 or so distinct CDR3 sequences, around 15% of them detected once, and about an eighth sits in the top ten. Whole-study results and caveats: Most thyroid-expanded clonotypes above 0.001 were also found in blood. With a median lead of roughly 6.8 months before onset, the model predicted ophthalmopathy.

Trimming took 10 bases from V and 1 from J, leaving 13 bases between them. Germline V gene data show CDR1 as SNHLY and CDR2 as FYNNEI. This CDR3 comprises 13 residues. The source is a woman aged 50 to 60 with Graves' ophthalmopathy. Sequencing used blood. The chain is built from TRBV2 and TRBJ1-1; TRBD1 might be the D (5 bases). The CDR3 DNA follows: TGTGCCACCCGGGGCCTCCGGAACACTGAAGCTTTCTTT. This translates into CATRGLRNTEAFF. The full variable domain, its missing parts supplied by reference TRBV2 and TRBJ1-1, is EPEVTQTPSHQVTQMGQEVILRCVPISNHLYFYWYRQILGQKVEFLVSFYNNEISEKSEIFDDQFSVERPDGSNFTLKIRSTKLEDSAMYFCATRGLRNTEAFFGQGTRLTVV.